The 31 T cell receptor beta chains below all came from one sample that was sequenced in a study of blood T cell repertoires in COVID-19. Clones were read by immunoSEQ multiplex PCR, and TCRdb kept only the in-frame ones, dropping some. Found here are more than 300,000 clones, about 88% of them singletons; the top ten hold 1.2%. Sequenced material: PBMCs or T cells enriched from blood (not recorded which). These receptors were taken from a woman aged 18-29 years who had recovered from COVID-19.

This clone was seen only once. The chain uses TRBV4-1 and TRBJ1-6; D is perhaps TRBD1 (6 bases). From germline, CDR1 is MGHRA and CDR2 YSYEKL. V was trimmed by 0 bases and J by 8 bases, leaving 11 bases between them. The CDR3 runs 15 residues. The CDR3 DNA reads as TGCGCCAGCAGCCAAGAAACAGGGAGATATTCACCCCTCCACTTT. Its translation is CASSQETGRYSPLHF.

The rearrangement links TRBV15 to TRBJ1-2, with D maybe TRBD1 (6 bases). Per the germline V gene, CDR1 is LNHNV and CDR2 is YYDKDF (reference sequence). Trimming removed 0 bases at V and 8 bases at J, with 13 bases between. CDR3 length equals 14 residues. The CDR3 protein is CATSRDQGMYGYTF. CDR3 in DNA: TGTGCCACCAGCAGAGATCAGGGGATGTACGGCTACACCTTC.

DNA of the CDR3: TGTGCCAGCAGTGAACGGGGGGCGGCGAATGAAAAACTGTTTTTT. This translates into CASSERGAANEKLFF. The chain joins TRBV25-1 to TRBJ1-4; a weak D match, TRBD1 (6 bases). Trimming shortened V by 2 bases and J by 5 bases, and 12 bases separated the two germline ends. CDR3 length equals 15 residues. Germline assignment: CDR1 MGHDK and CDR2 SYGVNS.

V is TRBV5-1 and J is TRBJ2-3, with 7 bases aligning to TRBD2. Germline lookup yields CDR1 SGHRS and CDR2 YFSETQ. Losses at the gene ends were 7 bases for V and 0 bases for J; bases not matched to a gene: 11. CDR3 length: 16 residues. The CDR3 loop is CASFGGFFPSTDTQYF. The CDR3 bases are TGCGCCAGCTTCGGGGGGTTCTTCCCCAGCACAGATACGCAGTATTTT.

V is TRBV5-1 and J is TRBJ2-5; D is unresolved. V was pared by 4 bases and J by 5 bases, with 9 bases between. The CDR3 contains 12 residues. Germline CDR1 is SGHRS and CDR2 is YFSETQ. The CDR3 bases are TGCGCCAGCAGCCCAATACGGGAGACCCAGTACTTC. It encodes CASSPIRETQYF.

This sequence joins TRBV7-9 and TRBJ1-1, with 8 bases lining up with TRBD1. There are 14 residues in the CDR3. Germline assignment: CDR1 SEHNR and CDR2 FQNEAQ (reference sequence). After removal of 5 bases from V and 5 bases from J, the junction contained 7 bases not matched to a gene. The CDR3 loop reads CASSGTQGGTEAFF. CDR3 bases: TGTGCCAGCAGCGGCACACAGGGGGGGACTGAAGCTTTCTTT.

The gene calls are TRBV5-1 and TRBJ2-7, with TRBD1 identical over 7 bases. The V and J ends lost 7 bases and 1 base, in that order; junction bases with no gene match: 5. In germline, CDR1 is SGHRS, CDR2 YFSETQ. The CDR3 runs 13 residues. The chain's CDR3 is CASGDRVSYEQYF. The CDR3 bases are TGCGCCAGCGGCGACAGGGTATCCTACGAGCAGTACTTC.

This clone was picked up a small number of times. The chain is built from TRBV4-1 and TRBJ2-5; D not certain. This CDR3 region has 14 residues. From germline, CDR1 is MGHRA and CDR2 YSYEKL. V was cut by 0 bases and J by 1 base, with 6 bases left in between. The CDR3 sequence is CASSQDGLQETQYF. The DNA of the CDR3 is TGCGCCAGCAGCCAAGATGGGCTCCAAGAGACCCAGTACTTC.

This sequence joins TRBV7-2 and TRBJ2-1, with 7 bases matching TRBD2. Germline CDR1 reads SGHTA; CDR2 reads FQGNSA. The CDR3 is 17 amino acids. V gave up 3 bases and J gave up 7 bases; unmatched junction bases: 15. Here the CDR3 reads CASSLPRLAMFSNEQFF. In DNA, the CDR3 is TGTGCCAGCAGCTTGCCGAGACTAGCAATGTTTAGTAATGAGCAGTTCTTC.

The V call is TRBV13, the J call TRBJ1-4, with TRBD1 as a possible D gene (6 bases). The CDR3 consists of 15 residues. V was clipped by 4 bases and J by 4 bases, with 13 bases between them. Germline V gene sequence: CDR1 PRHDT, CDR2 FYEKMQ (reference sequence). CDR3 nucleotides: TGTGCCAGCAGCTCCCAGGGGTCGATTAATGAAAAACTGTTTTTT. This sequence encodes CASSSQGSINEKLFF. Drawing the rest from reference TRBV13 and TRBJ1-4, the complete variable domain is AAGVIQSPRHLIKEKRETATLKCYPIPRHDTVYWYQQGPGQDPQFLISFYEKMQSDKGSIPDRFSAQQFSDYHSELNMSSLELGDSALYFCASSSQGSINEKLFFGSGTQLSVL.

This chain connects TRBV7-9 to TRBJ2-3; 13 bases are a match to TRBD2. This CDR3 is built from 16 residues. V dropped 0 bases and J dropped 6; count of bases not matched to a gene: 3. CDR1 and CDR2 (germline): SEHNR, FQNEAQ (reference sequence). CDR3 sequence reads: CASSLATSGGWDTQYF. DNA for the CDR3: TGTGCCAGCAGCTTAGCGACTAGCGGGGGGTGGGATACGCAGTATTTT.

This clone was detected only a few times. The chain joins TRBV11-1 to TRBJ2-1; D call uncertain. The CDR3 loop spans 14 amino acids. CDR1 and CDR2 (germline): SGHAT, FQDESV (reference sequence). The V end lost 7 bases, the J end lost 2 bases, and 12 bases lay between the germline ends. The CDR3 here is CASMDGGTYNEQFF. The CDR3 DNA reads as TGTGCCAGCATGGATGGCGGCACCTACAATGAGCAGTTCTTC.

CDR3 protein: CASSQASRGRGTEAFF. The CDR3 region has the DNA TGTGCCAGCAGCCAGGCCTCCAGGGGAAGAGGCACTGAAGCTTTCTTT. The J gene is TRBJ1-1, the V gene TRBV3-1 (or the pseudogene TRBV3-2), with D perhaps matching TRBD1 (6 bases). Germline V gene sequence: CDR1 LGHDT, CDR2 YNNKEL (reference sequence). With 3 bases removed from V and 4 bases from J, the gap between germline ends came to 18 bases. The CDR3 is made up of 16 amino acids.

This chain links TRBV7-3 with TRBJ2-3, with D unclear. V lost 1 base and J lost 6, with 5 bases in between. CDR1 is SGHTA, CDR2 FQGTGA, per germline. CDR3 length equals 12 residues. CDR3 sequence (DNA): TGTGCCAGCAGCTTAATGTCGGATACGCAGTATTTT. Translated, it gives CASSLMSDTQYF.

This clone was observed once. The rearrangement links TRBV6-5 to TRBJ1-1; D might be TRBD1 (5 bases). Trimming pared 6 bases from V and 0 bases from J, leaving 11 bases between. The CDR3 totals 14 residues. The germline CDR1 and CDR2 sequences are MNHEY and SVGAGI. CDR3 sequence (DNA): TGTGCCAGCAGCATATTGACAGTGAACACTGAAGCTTTCTTT. Its translation is CASSILTVNTEAFF.

The chain couples TRBV25-1 to TRBJ2-7, with 7 bases aligning to TRBD1. The V gene's germline CDR1 is MGHDK and CDR2 SYGVNS. The length of the CDR3 is 14 residues. With 1 base clipped from V and 1 base from J, the junction kept 1 base outside the gene matches. CDR3 sequence (DNA): TGTGCCAGCAGTGAATTCAGGGGGTCCTACGAGCAGTACTTC. The encoded protein is CASSEFRGSYEQYF.

The gene calls are TRBV4-2 and TRBJ2-7; 7 nucleotides match TRBD1. The CDR3 covers 15 residues. CDR1 and CDR2 from the germline V gene are LGHNA and YNFKEQ. The V and J ends lost 0 bases and 4 bases, in that order; junction bases with no gene match: 6. DNA of the CDR3: TGTGCCAGCAGCCAAGAGGGGACAGTCGTTTACGAGCAGTACTTC. It yields the protein CASSQEGTVVYEQYF.

The chain uses TRBV9 and TRBJ2-1; no reliable D call. This CDR3 region has 13 residues. V was clipped by 0 bases and J by 5 bases, with 6 bases between them. CDR1 and CDR2 from the germline V gene are SGDLS and YYNGEE. The CDR3 reads CASSVVVNNEQFF. The CDR3 nucleotides read TGTGCCAGCAGCGTAGTAGTAAACAATGAGCAGTTCTTC. Full variable domain (outside the CDR3, taken from reference TRBV9 and TRBJ2-1): DSGVTQTPKHLITATGQRVTLRCSPRSGDLSVYWYQQSLDQGLQFLIQYYNGEERAKGNILERFSAQQFPDLHSELNLSSLELGDSALYFCASSVVVNNEQFFGPGTRLTVL.

CDR3 DNA sequence: TGTGCCAGCAGCTTTGGAGGGAGCCCCCGGGATGAGCAGTTCTTC. It codes for CASSFGGSPRDEQFF. V is TRBV7-3 and J is TRBJ2-1, with D tentatively TRBD2 (6 bases). This CDR3 comprises 15 residues. V gave up 3 bases and J gave up 8 bases, with 17 bases separating them. Germline V gives CDR1 SGHTA, CDR2 FQGTGA. The variable domain in full, completed from reference TRBV7-3 and TRBJ2-1, reads GAGVSQTPSNKVTEKGKYVELRCDPISGHTALYWYRQSLGQGPEFLIYFQGTGAADDSGLPNDRFFAVRPEGSVSTLKIQRTERGDSAVYLCASSFGGSPRDEQFFGPGTRLTVL.

This clone was seen only once. The chain uses TRBV7-2 and TRBJ2-2, with D perhaps matching TRBD2 (6 bases). The CDR3 totals 18 residues. CDR1 SGHTA and CDR2 FQGNSA come from the germline V gene. Trimming cost V 5 bases and J 4 bases, with 23 bases left between them. CDR3 DNA: TGTGCCAGCAGCATAGGCCGGGGCGGGACGCCTTTCACCGGGGAGCTGTTTTTT. Protein sequence: CASSIGRGGTPFTGELFF.

The chain is built from TRBV5-1 and TRBJ1-2; D unclear. Germline values: CDR1 SGHRS, CDR2 YFSETQ. Trimming took off 0 bases at V and 6 bases at J, with 21 bases between the two ends. This CDR3 has 17 residues. The CDR3 bases are TGCGCCAGCAGCTTGGACCCCCCAGGCCTAACGACGGATGGCTACACCTTC. The encoded protein is CASSLDPPGLTTDGYTF. Drawing the rest from reference TRBV5-1 and TRBJ1-2, the complete variable domain is KAGVTQTPRYLIKTRGQQVTLSCSPISGHRSVSWYQQTPGQGLQFLFEYFSETQRNKGNFPGRFSGRQFSNSRSEMNVSTLELGDSALYLCASSLDPPGLTTDGYTFGSGTRLTVV.

The rearrangement uses TRBV28 and TRBJ1-5; possible D gene TRBD1, 5 bases. The V gene's germline CDR1 is MDHEN and CDR2 SYDVKM. The CDR3 covers 15 residues. Trimming stripped 6 bases from V and 0 bases from J, with 12 bases between. The CDR3 is CASRETVYSNQPQHF. The CDR3 bases are TGTGCCAGCAGGGAGACAGTTTATAGCAATCAGCCCCAGCATTTT.

The chain has TRBV27 and TRBJ1-6; TRBD1 matches at 7 bases. There are 15 residues in the CDR3. The V segment lost 3 bases and the J segment 8 bases; nucleotides outside the gene matches: 7. The germline V gene has CDR1 MNHEY and CDR2 SMNVEV (reference sequence). The CDR3 nucleotides are TGTGCCAGCAGTTTTGGGCAGGGGGTTGATTCACCCCTCCACTTT. The encoded protein is CASSFGQGVDSPLHF.

The V call is TRBV5-1, the J call TRBJ2-7, with D perhaps TRBD2 (5 bases). Per the germline V gene, CDR1 is SGHRS and CDR2 is YFSETQ. CDR3 size: 15 residues. Trimming removed 0 bases from V and 0 bases from J, with 10 bases in between. This CDR3 reads CASSLVLGSSYEQYF. The CDR3 DNA is TGCGCCAGCAGCTTGGTGCTAGGGAGCTCCTACGAGCAGTACTTC.

This rearrangement joins TRBV28 to TRBJ2-3; 8 positions match TRBD2. The CDR3 is 16 amino acids. Looked up from germline, CDR1 is MDHEN and CDR2 is SYDVKM. With V trimmed by 1 base and J by 6 bases, 9 bases remained unmatched. The DNA of the CDR3 is TGTGCCAGCAGTTTATCACGCCAGCGGGGGAAGGATACGCAGTATTTT. Protein product: CASSLSRQRGKDTQYF.

The chain has TRBV9 and TRBJ2-5; 13 bases agree with TRBD2. CDR1 is SGDLS and CDR2 is YYNGEE in the germline V gene. CDR3 size: 16 residues. J gave up 5 bases and V 2 bases, and 6 bases lay outside the gene matches. The CDR3 DNA reads as TGTGCCAGCAGCGTTAAACTAGCGGGGGGGCTTGAGACCCAGTACTTC. It specifies CASSVKLAGGLETQYF.

V usage is TRBV7-2 and J usage is TRBJ2-1; TRBD2 matches at 10 bases. Per germline, CDR1 SGHTA and CDR2 FQGNSA. CDR3 length: 15 residues. Trimming took 2 bases from V and 5 from J; bases not matched to a gene: 3. CDR3 residues: CASSLSSGGHNEQFF. The CDR3 DNA sequence: TGTGCCAGCAGCTTATCTAGCGGGGGCCACAATGAGCAGTTCTTC. Together with reference TRBV7-2 and TRBJ2-1, the CDR3 gives the full variable domain: GAGVSQSPSNKVTEKGKDVELRCDPISGHTALYWYRQSLGQGLEFLIYFQGNSAPDKSGLPSDRFSAERTGGSVSTLTIQRTQQEDSAVYLCASSLSSGGHNEQFFGPGTRLTVL.

The V and J genes are TRBV4-3 and TRBJ2-3; a weak D match, TRBD1 (5 bases). Trimming left V 1 base short and J 8 bases short, with 25 bases between. In germline, CDR1 is LGHNA, CDR2 YSLEER. The CDR3 runs 18 residues. DNA of the CDR3: TGCGCCAGCAGCCAAGTGGAAGGTAAGGGGCTCATAAACTTTACGCAGTATTTT. Its protein is CASSQVEGKGLINFTQYF.

This clone was detected a few times. The V call is TRBV19, the J call TRBJ1-2; 11 nucleotides agree with TRBD1. Germline assignment: CDR1 LNHDA and CDR2 SQIVND (reference sequence). Trimming took 9 bases from V and 6 from J; bases not matched to a gene: 9. The CDR3 spans 14 residues. In DNA form, the CDR3 reads TGTGCCAGCGCATGGGACAGGGGGTGGAATGGCTACACCTTC. It is translated as CASAWDRGWNGYTF.

The chain links TRBV18 to TRBJ2-7, with D maybe TRBD1 (5 bases). Per the germline V gene, CDR1 is KGHSH and CDR2 is LQKENI. This CDR3 contains 12 residues. The V and J ends lost 4 bases and 5 bases respectively, with 9 bases between them. The CDR3 spells CASSLLGDEQYF. CDR3 DNA: TGTGCCAGCTCACTTTTAGGGGACGAGCAGTACTTC.

This clone was seen only once. This chain links TRBV7-9 with TRBJ2-1, with 15 positions matching TRBD2. With V trimmed by 3 bases and J by 2 bases, 5 bases remained unmatched. The CDR3 runs 18 residues. From germline, CDR1 is SEHNR and CDR2 FQNEAQ (reference sequence). CDR3 sequence (DNA): TGTGCCAGCAGCTTCTTGGGACTAGCGGGGGGCCCCTACAATGAGCAGTTCTTC. Amino acids: CASSFLGLAGGPYNEQFF. The full variable domain, rest sourced from reference TRBV7-9 and TRBJ2-1, is DTGVSQNPRHKITKRGQNVTFRCDPISEHNRLYWYRQTLGQGPEFLTYFQNEAQLEKSRLLSDRFSAERPKGSFSTLEIQRTEQGDSAMYLCASSFLGLAGGPYNEQFFGPGTRLTVL.